This T cell receptor (beta chain) was sequenced for a study of cytotoxic CD8 clonotypes in ibrutinib-treated CLL. Study-level background: Once treatment had gone on for a median of around eleven months, range 6 to 36, response samples were drawn.

CDR1 LNHDA and CDR2 SQIVND come from the germline V gene (reference sequence). The V end lost 7 bases, the J end lost 1 base, and 13 bases lay between the germline ends. CDR3 length equals 14 residues. Assay used: immunoSEQ multiplex PCR; TCRdb lists only in-frame clones, some missing. Among about 200,000 clones listed, over 65% were seen once. Extraction of roughly 2 micrograms of genomic DNA from cryopreserved PBMCs supplied material for TCR beta libraries. The genes are TRBV19 and TRBJ1-1; D unresolved. This TCR came from a human donor with chronic lymphocytic leukemia. Sequencing used PBMCs, obtained after 12 months of ibrutinib treatment. CDR3 loop: CASTLMNTNTEAFF. DNA for the CDR3: TGTGCCAGTACGCTAATGAATACGAACACTGAAGCTTTCTTT.